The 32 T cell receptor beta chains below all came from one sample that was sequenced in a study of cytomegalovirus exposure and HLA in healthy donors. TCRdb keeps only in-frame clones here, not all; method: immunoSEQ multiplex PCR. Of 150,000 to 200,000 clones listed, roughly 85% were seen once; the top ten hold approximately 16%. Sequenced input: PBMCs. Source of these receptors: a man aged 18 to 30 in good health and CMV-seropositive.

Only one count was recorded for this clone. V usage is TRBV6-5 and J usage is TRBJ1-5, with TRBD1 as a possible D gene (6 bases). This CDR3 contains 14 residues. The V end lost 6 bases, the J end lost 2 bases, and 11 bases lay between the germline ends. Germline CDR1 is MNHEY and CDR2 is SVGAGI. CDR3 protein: CASSQGWGNQPQHF. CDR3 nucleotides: TGTGCCAGCAGCCAGGGGTGGGGCAATCAGCCCCAGCATTTT.

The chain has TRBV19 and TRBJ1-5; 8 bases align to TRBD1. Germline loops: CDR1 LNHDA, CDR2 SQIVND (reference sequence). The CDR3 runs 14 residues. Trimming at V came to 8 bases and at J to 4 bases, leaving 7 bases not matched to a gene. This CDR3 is CASGRQGMNQPQHF. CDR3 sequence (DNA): TGTGCCAGTGGCAGACAGGGGATGAATCAGCCCCAGCATTTT.

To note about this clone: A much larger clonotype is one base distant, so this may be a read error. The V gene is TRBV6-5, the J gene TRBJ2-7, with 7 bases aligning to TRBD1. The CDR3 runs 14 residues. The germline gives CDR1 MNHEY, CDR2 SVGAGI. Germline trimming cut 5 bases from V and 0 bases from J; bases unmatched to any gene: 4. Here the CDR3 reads CASSEGDSSYEQYF. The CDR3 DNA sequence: TGTGCCAGCAGTGAAGGGGACAGCTCCTACGAGCAGTACTTC.

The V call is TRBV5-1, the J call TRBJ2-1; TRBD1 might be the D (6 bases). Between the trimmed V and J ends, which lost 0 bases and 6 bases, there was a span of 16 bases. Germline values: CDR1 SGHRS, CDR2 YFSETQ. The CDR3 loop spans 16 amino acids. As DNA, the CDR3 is TGCGCCAGCAGCTTGGAATTTCAGGGGTCGGGCAATGAGCAGTTCTTC. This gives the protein CASSLEFQGSGNEQFF.

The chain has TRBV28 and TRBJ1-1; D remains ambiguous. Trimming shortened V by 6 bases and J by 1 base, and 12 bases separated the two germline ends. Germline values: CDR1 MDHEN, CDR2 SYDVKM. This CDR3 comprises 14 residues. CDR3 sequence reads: CASSSPGGNTEAFF. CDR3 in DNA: TGTGCCAGCAGCTCACCGGGTGGGAACACTGAAGCTTTCTTT.

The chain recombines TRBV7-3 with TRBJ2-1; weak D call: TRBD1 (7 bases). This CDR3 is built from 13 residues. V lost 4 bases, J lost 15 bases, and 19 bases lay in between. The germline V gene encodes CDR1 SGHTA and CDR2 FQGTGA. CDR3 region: CASSSGQAGFMFF. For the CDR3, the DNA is TGTGCCAGCAGCTCCGGACAGGCGGGGTTTATGTTCTTC.

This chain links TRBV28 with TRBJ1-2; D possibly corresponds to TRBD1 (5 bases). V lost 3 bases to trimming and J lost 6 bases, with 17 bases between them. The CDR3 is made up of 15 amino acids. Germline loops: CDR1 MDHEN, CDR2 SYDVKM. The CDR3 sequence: CASSLTSGYTDGYTF. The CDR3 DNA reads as TGTGCCAGCAGTTTGACTTCAGGGTATACCGATGGCTACACCTTC.

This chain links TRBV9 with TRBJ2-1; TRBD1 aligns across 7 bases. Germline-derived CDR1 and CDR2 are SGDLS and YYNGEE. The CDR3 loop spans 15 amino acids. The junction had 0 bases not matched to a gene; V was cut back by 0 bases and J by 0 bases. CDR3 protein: CASSVEGASYNEQFF. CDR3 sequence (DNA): TGTGCCAGCAGCGTAGAGGGGGCCTCCTACAATGAGCAGTTCTTC.

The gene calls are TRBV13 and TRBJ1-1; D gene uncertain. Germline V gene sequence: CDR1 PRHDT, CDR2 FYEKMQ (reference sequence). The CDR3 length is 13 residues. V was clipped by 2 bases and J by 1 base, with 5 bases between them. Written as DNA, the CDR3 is TGTGCCAGCAGCTTATCAGGGAACACTGAAGCTTTCTTT. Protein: CASSLSGNTEAFF. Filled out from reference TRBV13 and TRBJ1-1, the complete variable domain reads AAGVIQSPRHLIKEKRETATLKCYPIPRHDTVYWYQQGPGQDPQFLISFYEKMQSDKGSIPDRFSAQQFSDYHSELNMSSLELGDSALYFCASSLSGNTEAFFGQGTRLTVV.

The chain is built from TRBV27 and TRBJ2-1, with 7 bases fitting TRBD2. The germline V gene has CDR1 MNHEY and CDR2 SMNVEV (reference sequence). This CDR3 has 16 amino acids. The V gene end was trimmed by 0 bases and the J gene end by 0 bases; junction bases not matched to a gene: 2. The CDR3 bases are TGTGCCAGCAGTTTATCAAGCGGGGACTCCTACAATGAGCAGTTCTTC. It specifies CASSLSSGDSYNEQFF.

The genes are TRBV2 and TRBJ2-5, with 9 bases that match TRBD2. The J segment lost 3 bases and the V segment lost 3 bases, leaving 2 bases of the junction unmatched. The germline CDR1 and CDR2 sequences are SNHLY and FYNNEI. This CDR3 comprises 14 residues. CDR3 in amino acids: CASSDASGEETQYF. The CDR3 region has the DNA TGTGCCAGCAGTGATGCTAGCGGGGAAGAGACCCAGTACTTC. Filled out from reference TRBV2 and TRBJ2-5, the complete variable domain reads EPEVTQTPSHQVTQMGQEVILRCVPISNHLYFYWYRQILGQKVEFLVSFYNNEISEKSEIFDDQFSVERPDGSNFTLKIRSTKLEDSAMYFCASSDASGEETQYFGPGTRLLVL.

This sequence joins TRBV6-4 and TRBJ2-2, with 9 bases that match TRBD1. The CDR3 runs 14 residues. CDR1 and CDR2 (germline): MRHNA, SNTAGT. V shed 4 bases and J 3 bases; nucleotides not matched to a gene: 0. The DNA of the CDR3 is TGTGCCAGCAGTGGACAGGGGGACACCGGGGAGCTGTTTTTT. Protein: CASSGQGDTGELFF.

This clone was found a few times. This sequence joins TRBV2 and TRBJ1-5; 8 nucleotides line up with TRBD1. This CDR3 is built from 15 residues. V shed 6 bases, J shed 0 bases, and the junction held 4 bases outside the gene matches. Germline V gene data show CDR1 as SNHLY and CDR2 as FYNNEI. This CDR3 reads CASSPTGDSNQPQHF. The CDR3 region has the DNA TGTGCCAGCAGCCCGACAGGGGATAGCAATCAGCCCCAGCATTTT.

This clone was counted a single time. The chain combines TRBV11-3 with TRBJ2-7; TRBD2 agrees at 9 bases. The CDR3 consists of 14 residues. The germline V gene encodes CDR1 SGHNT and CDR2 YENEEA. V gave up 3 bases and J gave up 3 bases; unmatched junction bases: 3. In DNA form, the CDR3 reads TGTGCCAGCAGCTTGAGCGGGGGGCACTACGAGCAGTACTTC. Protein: CASSLSGGHYEQYF.

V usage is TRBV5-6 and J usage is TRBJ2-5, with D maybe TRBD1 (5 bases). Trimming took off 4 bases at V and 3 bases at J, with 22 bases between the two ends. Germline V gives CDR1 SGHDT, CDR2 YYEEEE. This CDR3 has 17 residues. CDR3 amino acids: CASSPEGLEPGKETQYF. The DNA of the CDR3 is TGTGCCAGCAGCCCCGAAGGATTGGAGCCAGGGAAAGAGACCCAGTACTTC.

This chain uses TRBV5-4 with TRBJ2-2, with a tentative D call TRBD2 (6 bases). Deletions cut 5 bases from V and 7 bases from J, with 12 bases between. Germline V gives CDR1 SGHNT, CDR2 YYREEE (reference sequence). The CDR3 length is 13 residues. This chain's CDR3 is CASSLGGGGELFF. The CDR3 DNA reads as TGTGCCAGCAGTCTGGGGGGAGGCGGGGAGCTGTTTTTT.

The CDR3 here is CASSLVGGNTGELFF. CDR3 coding DNA: TGTGCCAGCAGCTTAGTGGGAGGAAACACCGGGGAGCTGTTTTTT. The rearrangement uses TRBV7-9 and TRBJ2-2, with D possibly matching TRBD2 (6 bases). The germline V and J ends were trimmed by 1 base and 2 bases, with 8 bases remaining between them. The germline V gene encodes CDR1 SEHNR and CDR2 FQNEAQ (reference sequence). The CDR3 is 15 amino acids.

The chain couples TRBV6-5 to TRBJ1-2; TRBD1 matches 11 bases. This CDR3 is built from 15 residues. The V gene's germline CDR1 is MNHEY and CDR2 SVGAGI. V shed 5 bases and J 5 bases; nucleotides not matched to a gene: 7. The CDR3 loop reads CASSTGTGGTYGYTF. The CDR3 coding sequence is TGTGCCAGCAGTACCGGGACAGGGGGAACATATGGCTACACCTTC.

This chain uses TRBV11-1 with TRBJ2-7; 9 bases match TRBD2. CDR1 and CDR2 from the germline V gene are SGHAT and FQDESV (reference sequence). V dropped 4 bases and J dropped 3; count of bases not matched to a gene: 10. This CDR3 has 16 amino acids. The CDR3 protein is CASSSRWVAGVYEQYF. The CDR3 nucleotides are TGTGCCAGCAGCTCTCGGTGGGTAGCGGGAGTCTACGAGCAGTACTTC.

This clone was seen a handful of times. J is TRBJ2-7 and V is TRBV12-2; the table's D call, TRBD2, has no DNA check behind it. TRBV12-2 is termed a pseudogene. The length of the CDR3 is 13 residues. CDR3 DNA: TGTGCAAGTCGCTCCCTACCCTTCTACGAGCAGTACTTC. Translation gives CASRSLPFYEQYF.

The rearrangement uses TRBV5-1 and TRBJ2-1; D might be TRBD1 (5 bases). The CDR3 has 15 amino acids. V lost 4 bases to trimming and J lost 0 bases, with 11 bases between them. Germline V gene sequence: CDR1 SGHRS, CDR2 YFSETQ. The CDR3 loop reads CASSATVSSYNEQFF. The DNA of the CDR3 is TGCGCCAGCAGCGCGACAGTGAGCTCCTACAATGAGCAGTTCTTC.

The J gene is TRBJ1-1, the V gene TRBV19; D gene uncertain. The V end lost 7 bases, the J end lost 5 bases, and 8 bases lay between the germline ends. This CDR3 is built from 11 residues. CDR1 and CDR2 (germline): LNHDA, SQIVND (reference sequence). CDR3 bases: TGTGCCAGTACCGGAGCAACTGAAGCTTTCTTT. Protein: CASTGATEAFF.

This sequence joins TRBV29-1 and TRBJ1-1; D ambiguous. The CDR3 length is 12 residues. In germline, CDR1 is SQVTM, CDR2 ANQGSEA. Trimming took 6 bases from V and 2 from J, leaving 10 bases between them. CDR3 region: CSVLTFNTEAFF. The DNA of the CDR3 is TGCAGCGTCCTAACCTTCAACACTGAAGCTTTCTTT.

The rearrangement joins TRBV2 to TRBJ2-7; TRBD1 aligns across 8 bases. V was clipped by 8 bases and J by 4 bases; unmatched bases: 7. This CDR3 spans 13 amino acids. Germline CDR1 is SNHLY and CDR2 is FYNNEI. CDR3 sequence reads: CASEQGAVYEQYF. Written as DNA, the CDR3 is TGTGCCAGCGAGCAGGGGGCAGTTTACGAGCAGTACTTC.

CDR3 region: CASTRGGMITEAFF. The CDR3 DNA sequence: TGTGCCAGCACCCGGGGGGGGATGATCACTGAAGCTTTCTTT. The rearrangement links TRBV6-5 to TRBJ1-1; D possibly corresponds to TRBD1 (5 bases). This CDR3 spans 14 amino acids. Germline loops: CDR1 MNHEY, CDR2 SVGAGI. V was pared by 7 bases and J by 4 bases, with 16 bases between.

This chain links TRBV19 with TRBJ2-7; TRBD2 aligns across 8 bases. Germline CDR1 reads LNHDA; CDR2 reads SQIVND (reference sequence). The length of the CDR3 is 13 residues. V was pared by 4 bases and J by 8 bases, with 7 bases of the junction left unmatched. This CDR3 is CASSSGGSDKQYF. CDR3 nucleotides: TGTGCCAGTAGTAGCGGGGGGTCGGACAAGCAGTACTTC. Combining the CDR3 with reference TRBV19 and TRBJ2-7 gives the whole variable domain DGGITQSPKYLFRKEGQNVTLSCEQNLNHDAMYWYRQDPGQGLRLIYYSQIVNDFQKGDIAEGYSVSREKKESFPLTVTSAQKNPTAFYLCASSSGGSDKQYFGPGTRLTVT.

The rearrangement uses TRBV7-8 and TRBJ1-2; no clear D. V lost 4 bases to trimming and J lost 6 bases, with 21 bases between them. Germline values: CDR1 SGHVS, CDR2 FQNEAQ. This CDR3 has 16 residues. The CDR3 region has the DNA TGTGCCAGCAGCTATGAACCGGGCCCGTGGGGAGATGGCTACACCTTC. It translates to CASSYEPGPWGDGYTF.

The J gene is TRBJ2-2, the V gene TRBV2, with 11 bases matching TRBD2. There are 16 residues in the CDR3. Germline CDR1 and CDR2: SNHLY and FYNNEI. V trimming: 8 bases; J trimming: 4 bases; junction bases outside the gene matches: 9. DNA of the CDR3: TGTGCCAGCCGCAAACTAGCGGGAGAGGGCACCGGGGAGCTGTTTTTT. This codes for CASRKLAGEGTGELFF. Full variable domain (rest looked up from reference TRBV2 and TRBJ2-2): EPEVTQTPSHQVTQMGQEVILRCVPISNHLYFYWYRQILGQKVEFLVSFYNNEISEKSEIFDDQFSVERPDGSNFTLKIRSTKLEDSAMYFCASRKLAGEGTGELFFGEGSRLTVL.

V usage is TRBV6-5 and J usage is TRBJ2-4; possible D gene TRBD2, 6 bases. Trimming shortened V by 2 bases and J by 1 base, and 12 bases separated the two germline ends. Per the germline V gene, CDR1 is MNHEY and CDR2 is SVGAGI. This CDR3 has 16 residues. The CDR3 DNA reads TGTGCCAGCAGTTACGGGCGGGGCTTGGCCAAAAACATTCAGTACTTC. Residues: CASSYGRGLAKNIQYF.

The CDR3 loop reads CASSFGLAGVYEQYF. The CDR3, as DNA: TGTGCCAGCAGTTTCGGACTAGCGGGAGTGTACGAGCAGTACTTC. V is TRBV27 and J is TRBJ2-7; 13 bases fit TRBD2. The CDR3 extends over 15 amino acids. Germline assignment: CDR1 MNHEY and CDR2 SMNVEV (reference sequence). The V segment lost 3 bases and the J segment 4 bases; nucleotides outside the gene matches: 3.

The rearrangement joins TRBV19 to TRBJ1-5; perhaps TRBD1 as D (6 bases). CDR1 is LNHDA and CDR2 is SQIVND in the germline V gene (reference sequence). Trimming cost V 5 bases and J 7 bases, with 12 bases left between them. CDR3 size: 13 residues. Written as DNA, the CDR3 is TGTGCCAGTAGTGAAGGGGGTAAACAGCCCCAGCATTTT. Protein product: CASSEGGKQPQHF.

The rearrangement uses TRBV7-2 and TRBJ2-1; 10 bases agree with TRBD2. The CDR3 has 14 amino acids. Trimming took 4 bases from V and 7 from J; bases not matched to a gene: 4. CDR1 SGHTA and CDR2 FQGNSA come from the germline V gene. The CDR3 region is CASSSAGGLNEQFF. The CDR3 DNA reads TGTGCCAGCAGCTCAGCGGGGGGGCTGAATGAGCAGTTCTTC.